This entry describes one TCR beta chain. Produced via immunoSEQ multiplex PCR; TCRdb's table is partial and in-frame only. The table has about 31,000 clones, around 80% seen once; the top ten hold about 15%. These data originate in a study of OX40 agonist ivuxolimab in advanced cancers. Across the study: The group had a mean age of roughly 56 years, ranged from about 20 to 79, and was 82.7% male.

Germline values: CDR1 ENHRY, CDR2 SYGVKD. CDR3 length: 13 residues. V was pared by 7 bases and J by 4 bases, with 8 bases between. This sample comprised CD4+ or CD8+ T cells sorted from blood, obtained in a trial of the OX40 agonist ivuxolimab. This chain joins TRBV10-3 and TRBJ1-6; D gene unclear. The source of this sequence is an adult with an advanced solid tumor such as melanoma, head and neck, liver or kidney cancer. The CDR3 coding sequence is TGTGCCATCACGACAAGTTATAATTCACCCCTCCACTTT. Translation: CAITTSYNSPLHF.